A selection of T cell receptor beta chains follows, all from one sample in a study of persistence of HIV-infected CD4 T cells. Generated by immunoSEQ multiplex PCR, the TCRdb table keeps only in-frame clones and is missing some. The profile covers under 50,000 clones, with approximately 90% appearing a single time and 1.8% taken by the ten largest. Their antigens remain unidentified. This specimen was CD4+ T cells sorted from PBMCs after roughly 17-hour stimulation, taken from a patient who received antiretroviral therapy. These receptors originate from an adult man with HIV who was CMV-seropositive. Both conserved end residues are part of each CDR3. Fields, in order: J gene, V gene, CDR3 length, D gene, clone size, CDR3 DNA, CDR3 protein. The D gene is left open where the match is weak. Size tells how often a clone was seen (once, few, many) or the class of an expanded clone, and some rows leave it out.

>TRBJ2-6|TRBV7-2|15|.|.
TGTGCCAGCAGCTTAGGAGGCACTGGGGCCAACGTCCTGACTTTC
CASSLGGTGANVLTF
>TRBJ2-3|TRBV28|17|.|.
TGTGCCAGCAGTTTAGGGTTCGGGGACTTCGACACAGATACGCAGTATTTT
CASSLGFGDFDTDTQYF
>TRBJ2-7|TRBV10-1|13|.|few
TGCGCCAGCACCCGTACTGGGGTCTACGAGCAGTACTTC
CASTRTGVYEQYF
>TRBJ1-6|TRBV12-3/TRBV12-4|13|TRBD1|.
TGTGCCAGCAGGCCAGCGACAGGGGACACCCTCCACTTT
CASRPATGDTLHF
>TRBJ1-5|TRBV2|14|.|.
TGTGCCAGCAGTGGGGACGAGAGCAATCAGCCCCAGCATTTT
CASSGDESNQPQHF
>TRBJ2-1|TRBV28|12|.|few
TGTGCCAGCAGTTTTTCTAGAAGTGAGCAGTTCTTC
CASSFSRSEQFF
>TRBJ1-1|TRBV5-5|13|.|.
TGTGCCAGCAGCTCGGATGCTTTCACTGAAGCTTTCTTT
CASSSDAFTEAFF
>TRBJ1-1|TRBV18|16|.|.
TGTGCCAGCTCACTTGCAGGTATTCGATTGAACACTGAAGCTTTCTTT
CASSLAGIRLNTEAFF
>TRBJ1-1|TRBV5-1|15|.|.
TGCGCCAGCAGCTTGGAAGGCTTGGGGCACACTGAAGCTTTCTTT
CASSLEGLGHTEAFF
>TRBJ1-1|TRBV7-2|14|.|.
TGTGCCAGCAGCTATTCGGCGGGAACCACTGAAGCTTTCTTT
CASSYSAGTTEAFF
>TRBJ2-6|TRBV18|16|.|once
TGTGCCAGCTCACCATACGGGACAACTGGGGCCAACGTCCTGACTTTC
CASSPYGTTGANVLTF
>TRBJ1-6|TRBV9|15|.|.
TGTGCCAGCAGCTGGGCCGTTGGAAAAAATTCACCCCTCCACTTT
CASSWAVGKNSPLHF
>TRBJ2-7|TRBV9|17|.|.
TGTGCCAGCAGCGTAGGAGGGGGACGGACCCTTCTCCTCGAGCAGTACTTC
CASSVGGGRTLLLEQYF
>TRBJ1-3|TRBV5-4|14|.|.
TGTGCCAGCAGCTTGGTGGGGGACGGAAACACCATATATTTT
CASSLVGDGNTIYF
>TRBJ1-3|TRBV3-1/TRBV3-2|13|.|.
TGTGCCAGCAGCCAAGATCTCGGCAGGACCATATATTTT
CASSQDLGRTIYF
>TRBJ1-5|TRBV15|13|.|.
TGTGCCACCAGCAGAAAGGGGAACCAGCCCCAGCATTTT
CATSRKGNQPQHF
>TRBJ1-6|TRBV25-1|13|.|.
TGTGCCAGCCAACTGTTTGGGGAATCACCCCTCCACTTT
CASQLFGESPLHF
>TRBJ2-1|TRBV6-6|12|.|.
TGTGCCAGTAAAGGGACCTACAATGAGCAGTTCTTC
CASKGTYNEQFF
>TRBJ1-1|TRBV6-5|15|TRBD1|few
TGTGCCAGCAGAGGTAGGGACAGGCTAAACACTGAAGCTTTCTTT
CASRGRDRLNTEAFF
>TRBJ1-1|TRBV9|13|TRBD1|few
TGTGCCAGCAGCGACGACAGGGGTGCTGAAGCTTTCTTT
CASSDDRGAEAFF
>TRBJ2-1|TRBV10-1|13|.|.
TGCGCCAGCAGTGGGTGGGGGCGCGGGGAGCAGTTCTTC
CASSGWGRGEQFF
>TRBJ2-7|TRBV11-2|17|.|.
TGTGCCAGCAGCTTAGATGCCTGGAGGGGGCTGACCTACGAGCAGTACTTC
CASSLDAWRGLTYEQYF
>TRBJ2-7|TRBV28|12|TRBD1|.
TGTGCCAGCAGAACAGGGGACCACGAGCAGTACTTC
CASRTGDHEQYF
>TRBJ1-1|TRBV28|15|.|.
TGTGCCAGCAGGCCCGGGACTTGGGGTGACACTGAAGCTTTCTTT
CASRPGTWGDTEAFF
>TRBJ1-1|TRBV2|13|.|.
TGTGCCAGCAGTGAAGAGGGAAACACTGAAGCTTTCTTT
CASSEEGNTEAFF
>TRBJ1-3|TRBV28|16|.|once
TGTGCCAGCAGTCCGCCGCTTACAAGCTTCGGAAACACCATATATTTT
CASSPPLTSFGNTIYF
>TRBJ1-6|TRBV6-1|15|.|.
TGTGCCAGCAGTGAGATCAACACCAGTAATTCACCCCTCCACTTT
CASSEINTSNSPLHF
>TRBJ1-4|TRBV19|14|.|.
TGTGCCAGTAGTATCTCCAGGGAGAATGAAAAACTGTTTTTT
CASSISRENEKLFF
>TRBJ2-5|TRBV6-2/TRBV6-3|12|.|.
TGTGCCAGCAGTTACCCAGAAGAGACCCAGTACTTC
CASSYPEETQYF
>TRBJ2-7|TRBV18|15|.|.
TGTGCCAGCTCACCCGGGACGCAAACCTCCTACGAGCAGTACTTC
CASSPGTQTSYEQYF
>TRBJ1-2|TRBV5-1|16|.|.
TGCGCCAGCAGCCGGGACCCAACACCTGGGGGGGCTGGCTACACCTTC
CASSRDPTPGGAGYTF
>TRBJ2-2|TRBV9|13|.|.
TGTGCCAGCAGCGTATTAGGGGTCGGGGAGCTGTTTTTT
CASSVLGVGELFF
>TRBJ1-1|TRBV7-3|16|.|.
TGTGCCAGCAGCCTAGCCCGACAGAGCATGAACACTGAAGCTTTCTTT
CASSLARQSMNTEAFF
>TRBJ1-6|TRBV14|15|.|.
TGTGCCAGCAGCCACGCTCAAGGATATGGTTCACCCCTCCACTTT
CASSHAQGYGSPLHF
>TRBJ1-2|TRBV7-2|15|TRBD1|.
TGTGCCAGCAGCGGGGACAGCTCATCTAACTATGGCTACACCTTC
CASSGDSSSNYGYTF
>TRBJ1-1|TRBV7-6|14|.|few
TGTGCCAGCAGCCCGGGGAGCACGGACACTGAAGCTTTCTTT
CASSPGSTDTEAFF
>TRBJ2-1|TRBV11-3|13|.|few
TGTGCCAGCAGCTTAGGTCCCTACAATGAGCAGTTCTTC
CASSLGPYNEQFF
>TRBJ2-7|TRBV11-1|13|TRBD1|.
TGTGCCAGCGCCAGACAGGGGAACTACGAGCAGTACTTC
CASARQGNYEQYF
>TRBJ1-6|TRBV18|15|TRBD1|.
TGTGCCAGCTCACCGCCCGGGACAGGGAATTCACCCCTCCACTTT
CASSPPGTGNSPLHF
>TRBJ2-1|TRBV27|18|TRBD1|.
TGTGCCAGCAGATCGGGGTCAACAGGGGTGCCCTCCTACAATGAGCAGTTCTTC
CASRSGSTGVPSYNEQFF
>TRBJ2-7|TRBV19|15|TRBD1|.
TGTGCCAGTAGTATTATGGGACAGGCGTCCTACGAGCAGTACTTC
CASSIMGQASYEQYF
>TRBJ1-2|TRBV27|13|.|.
TGTGCCAGCAGTCCCGGACGGAACGAGGGCTACACCTTC
CASSPGRNEGYTF
>TRBJ1-1|TRBV29-1|13|.|.
TGCAGCGTTGTTGGCAGGATGAACACTGAAGCTTTCTTT
CSVVGRMNTEAFF
>TRBJ1-2|TRBV3-1/TRBV3-2|16|.|.
TGTGCCAGCAGCCAAGAATGGGGGAGGGGACCCTATGGCTACACCTTC
CASSQEWGRGPYGYTF
>TRBJ1-1|TRBV29-1|12|.|.
TGCAGCGTCGAGGGAACATACACTGAAGCTTTCTTT
CSVEGTYTEAFF
>TRBJ2-3|TRBV29-1|11|.|.
TGCAGCGTTGGTCGTGGAGATACGCAGTATTTT
CSVGRGDTQYF
>TRBJ2-7|TRBV6-1|13|.|.
TGTGCCAGCAGCGTGGACAACTCCTACGAGCAGTACTTC
CASSVDNSYEQYF
>TRBJ2-3|TRBV5-4|16|.|.
TGTGCCAGCAGCGCGGCCCAGGGGACTAGCACAGATACGCAGTATTTT
CASSAAQGTSTDTQYF